This is a list of T cell receptor beta chains from one sample in a study of blood T cell repertoires in COVID-19. The assay was immunoSEQ multiplex PCR, and TCRdb's table has in-frame clones only and misses some. The sample consists of roughly 140,000 clones, 84% of them appearing once. The sample consisted of peripheral blood. These receptor sequences come from a human donor in a cohort sampled during active COVID-19. The CDR3 runs from the conserved cysteine through the conserved F or W. A D gene is named only where the DNA matches it firmly. Not every row has a clone size; where given, it reads once, few, many or a size class.

NA,TRBV2,NA,TRBJ1-6,TGTGCCAGCAGGGAACAGGGTTTGTATAATTCACCCCTCCACTTT,CASREQGLYNSPLHF
TRBD2,TRBV24-1,NA,TRBJ2-1,TGTGCCACCAGCGGGGCTAGCGGGGGATCAGCTGAGCAGTTCTTC,CATSGASGGSAEQFF
NA,TRBV29-1,NA,TRBJ2-2,TGCAGCGTTTCCCAGGGGGGCACCGGGGAGCTGTTTTTT,CSVSQGGTGELFF
NA,TRBV9,NA,TRBJ2-5,TGTGCCAGCAGCGACCCTGGAGGGACAGAGACCCAGTACTTC,CASSDPGGTETQYF
NA,TRBV5-1,NA,TRBJ1-5,TGCGCCAGCAGCGAAGGGGCAAGGAATCAGCCCCAGCATTTT,CASSEGARNQPQHF
TRBD1,TRBV4-2,NA,TRBJ1-5,TGTGCCAGCAGCCAAGATGCAACAGGGGGTCAGCCCCAGCATTTT,CASSQDATGGQPQHF
NA,TRBV4-3,NA,TRBJ2-2,TGCGCCAGCAGCCAAGGAGGGGGGAACACCGGGGAGCTGTTTTTT,CASSQGGGNTGELFF
NA,TRBV29-1,NA,TRBJ2-1,TGCAGCGCCGGTTACAATGAGCAGTTCTTC,CSAGYNEQFF
NA,TRBV28,NA,TRBJ1-5,TGTGCCAGCAGTAGTCCGGGACACGGTTACAATCAGCCCCAGCATTTT,CASSSPGHGYNQPQHF
TRBD2,TRBV12-3/TRBV12-4,NA,TRBJ2-5,TGTGCCACCGGGGGAGGGAGGGAGACCCAGTACTTC,CATGGGRETQYF
NA,TRBV6-2/TRBV6-3,NA,TRBJ2-2,TGTGCCAGCAGTTTCGCCGGGACAACTGCCACCGGGGAGCTGTTTTTT,CASSFAGTTATGELFF
TRBD1,TRBV15,NA,TRBJ2-1,TGTGCCACCAGCAGCAAAGGCCGGGACAGGGGTCGTGAGCAGTTCTTC,CATSSKGRDRGREQFF
TRBD2,TRBV9,NA,TRBJ2-3,TGTGCCAGCAGCGTAGGACTAGCGGGGGGGGCAGATACGCAGTATTTT,CASSVGLAGGADTQYF
TRBD2,TRBV7-2,NA,TRBJ2-3,TGTGCCAGCAGCTTAGAGGCCTGGTTGGCGGGGGGCACAGATACGCAGTATTTT,CASSLEAWLAGGTDTQYF
TRBD2,TRBV2,once,TRBJ2-1,TGTGCCAGCAGTGAATCGTCCGGGGGGTTCTACAATGAGCAGTTCTTC,CASSESSGGFYNEQFF
NA,TRBV18,NA,TRBJ2-6,TGTGCCAGCTCATCACTTAACGTACAGGGAGAGCCCAACGTCCTGACTTTC,CASSSLNVQGEPNVLTF
TRBD1,TRBV7-8,many,TRBJ1-1,TGTGCCAGCAGCACTCGACAGGGGAGAACTGAAGCTTTCTTT,CASSTRQGRTEAFF
TRBD1,TRBV7-9,once,TRBJ1-1,TGTGCCAGCAGCTCCACAGGGGGAAGCGCTGAAGCTTTCTTT,CASSSTGGSAEAFF
NA,TRBV19,NA,TRBJ1-1,TGTGCCAGTAGTACTCAACAGGGATTGGGCACTGAAGCTTTCTTT,CASSTQQGLGTEAFF
NA,TRBV7-2,NA,TRBJ1-1,TGTGCCAGCAGAACCGAAGAATTTAGCACTGAAGCTTTCTTT,CASRTEEFSTEAFF
TRBD2,TRBV30,NA,TRBJ2-3,TGTGCCTGGAGTGTAGCGGGGGGGCGGGGAGATACGCAGTATTTT,CAWSVAGGRGDTQYF
TRBD1,TRBV10-3,NA,TRBJ2-1,TGTGCCATCAGTGGTGAGGACAGGAGCTCCTACAATGAGCAGTTCTTC,CAISGEDRSSYNEQFF
TRBD2,TRBV10-1,few,TRBJ2-1,TGCGCCAGCAACAGGGACCAGGGGGGACTAGCTGAACGCGGGCAGTTCTTC,CASNRDQGGLAERGQFF
NA,TRBV4-3,once,TRBJ2-7,TGCGCCAGCAGCCAAGCGACTAGTGGCCGCGAGCAGTACTTC,CASSQATSGREQYF
NA,TRBV5-1,few,TRBJ2-5,TGCGCCAGCAGCTTGGGCGGTAGCTTGGGAGAGACCCAGTACTTC,CASSLGGSLGETQYF
TRBD1,TRBV6-1,NA,TRBJ1-5,TGTGCCAGCAGTGGACCGGGACAGGGGTTAAAAAAAAATCAGCCCCAGCATTTT,CASSGPGQGLKKNQPQHF
TRBD2,TRBV6-4,NA,TRBJ2-7,TGTGCCAACTTTAGCGGGGCTGGCGAGCAGTACTTC,CANFSGAGEQYF
TRBD1,TRBV4-2,NA,TRBJ1-6,TGTGCCAGCAGCCTTACTGCTCCGGGACAGGGGGTTTCACCCCTCCACTTT,CASSLTAPGQGVSPLHF
TRBD1,TRBV6-5,NA,TRBJ1-4,TGTGCCAGCGAGAGGACAGGGCAGGAAAAACTGTTTTTT,CASERTGQEKLFF
NA,TRBV6-2/TRBV6-3,NA,TRBJ2-7,TGTGCCAGCAGTTACTCGACGGGGGGCGAGTTGGACGAGCAGTACTTC,CASSYSTGGELDEQYF
NA,TRBV9,NA,TRBJ1-1,TGTGCCAGCAGCCCGAGAGGGCCCAACCCCCAGAACACTGAAGCTTTCTTT,CASSPRGPNPQNTEAFF
TRBD1,TRBV4-1,medium-sized,TRBJ2-1,TGCGCCAGCAGCCTGGGACAGGGGGGTGAGCAGTTCTTC,CASSLGQGGEQFF
TRBD1,TRBV5-4,once,TRBJ2-1,TGTGCCAGCAGCTTGGGGGGGGTTGGACAGGGCAATGAGCAGTTCTTC,CASSLGGVGQGNEQFF
TRBD1,TRBV19,NA,TRBJ2-7,TGTGCCAGTAGTATGCCGGGACAGGGTTACTACGAGCAGTACTTC,CASSMPGQGYYEQYF
TRBD2,TRBV4-1,NA,TRBJ2-3,TGCGCCAGCAGCCAGGTGGGGACTAGGACAGATACGCAGTATTTT,CASSQVGTRTDTQYF
TRBD2,TRBV9,once,TRBJ2-1,TGTGCCAGCAGCGTAATCGGGACTAGCGGGGCATGGGACAATGAGCAGTTCTTC,CASSVIGTSGAWDNEQFF
NA,TRBV7-9,few,TRBJ1-6,TGTGCCAGCAGCCGATACGGGGACACCCTCCACTTT,CASSRYGDTLHF
NA,TRBV2,NA,TRBJ1-1,TGTGCCAGCCGCCCGGGGGGGATGACTGAAGCTTTCTTT,CASRPGGMTEAFF
NA,TRBV3-1/TRBV3-2,once,TRBJ2-1,TGTGCCAGCAGCCAAGGGCTGGAGACCTACAATGAGCAGTTCTTC,CASSQGLETYNEQFF
NA,TRBV18,NA,TRBJ2-3,TGTGCCAGCTCACCAGACAGGTTGACAGATACGCAGTATTTT,CASSPDRLTDTQYF
NA,TRBV19,NA,TRBJ1-3,TGTGCCAGTAGTACTCCATCCCACGGGGTTGGAAACACCATATATTTT,CASSTPSHGVGNTIYF
TRBD1,TRBV7-2,once,TRBJ1-6,TGTGCCAGCAGGCGGGACAGCTCAAATTCACCCCTCCACTTT,CASRRDSSNSPLHF
TRBD1,TRBV3-1/TRBV3-2,NA,TRBJ2-5,TGTGCCAGCAGCCAGGGGACAGTGGAGACCCAGTACTTC,CASSQGTVETQYF
NA,TRBV6-1,NA,TRBJ2-5,TGTGCCAGCAGTGAAGATCGGTCCACATGGACTATTGATAGCGGAGGCCTCCTGGGGACCCAGTACTTC,CASSEDRSTWTIDSGGLLGTQYF
TRBD1,TRBV11-2,NA,TRBJ1-4,TGTGCCAGCAGCCCACAGGGGCTTAATGAAAAACTGTTTTTT,CASSPQGLNEKLFF
NA,TRBV28,once,TRBJ2-3,TGTGCCAGCACCCCCCCAGGGTCCACAGATACGCAGTATTTT,CASTPPGSTDTQYF
NA,TRBV6-2/TRBV6-3,NA,TRBJ2-1,TGTGCCAGCAGTGAGACAGCCCGACAGTTCTTC,CASSETARQFF
NA,TRBV12-3/TRBV12-4,NA,TRBJ2-7,TGTGCCAGCAGTTTCGACAGCTACGAGCAGTACTTC,CASSFDSYEQYF
TRBD2,TRBV5-1,NA,TRBJ2-2,TGCGCCAGCAGCATTGGGCTTAGCGGGGCGGACGGGGAGCTGTTTTTT,CASSIGLSGADGELFF
NA,TRBV4-2,NA,TRBJ2-7,TGTGCCAGCAGCGAGGGTGATTCCTACGAGCAGTACTTC,CASSEGDSYEQYF
TRBD1,TRBV6-5,NA,TRBJ1-1,TGTGCCAGCAGTTACGACAGGGTAAACACTGAAGCTTTCTTT,CASSYDRVNTEAFF